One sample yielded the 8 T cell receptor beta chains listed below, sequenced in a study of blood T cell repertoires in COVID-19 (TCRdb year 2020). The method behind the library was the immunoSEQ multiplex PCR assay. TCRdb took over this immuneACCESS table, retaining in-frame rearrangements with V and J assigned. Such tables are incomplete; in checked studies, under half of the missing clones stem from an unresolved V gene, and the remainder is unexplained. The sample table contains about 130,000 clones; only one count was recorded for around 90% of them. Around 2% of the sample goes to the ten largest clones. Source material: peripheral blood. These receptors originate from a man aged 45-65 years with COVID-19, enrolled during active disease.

The CDR3, as DNA: TGTGCCAGCATGAGGGGGAGCTCCTACAATGAGCAGTTCTTC. As protein: CASMRGSSYNEQFF. The V gene is TRBV6-5, the J gene TRBJ2-1; D might be TRBD1 (6 bases). The CDR3 is 14 residues long. Germline-derived CDR1 and CDR2 are MNHEY and SVGAGI. The V end was cut by 7 bases, the J end by 0 bases, with 10 bases between.

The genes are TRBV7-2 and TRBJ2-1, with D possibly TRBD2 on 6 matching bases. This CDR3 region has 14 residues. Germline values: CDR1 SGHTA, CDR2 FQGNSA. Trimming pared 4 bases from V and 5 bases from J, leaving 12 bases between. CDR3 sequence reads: CASSSGTVNNEQFF. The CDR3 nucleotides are TGTGCCAGCAGCTCCGGGACTGTAAACAATGAGCAGTTCTTC.

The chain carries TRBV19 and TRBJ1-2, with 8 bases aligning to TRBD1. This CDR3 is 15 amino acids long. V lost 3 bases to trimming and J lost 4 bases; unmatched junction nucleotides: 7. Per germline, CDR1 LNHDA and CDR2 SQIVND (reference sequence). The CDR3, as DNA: TGTGCCAGTAGTATCTCTGGACAGGGACCCTATGGCTACACCTTC. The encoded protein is CASSISGQGPYGYTF.

The CDR3 region has the DNA TGTGCCAGCAGCCAAGGCGAGGGATCTGGGGCCAACGTCCTGACTTTC. Amino acids: CASSQGEGSGANVLTF. The chain links TRBV14 to TRBJ2-6, with D perhaps matching TRBD2 (5 bases). Germline lookup yields CDR1 SGHDN and CDR2 FVKESK. The CDR3 extends over 16 amino acids. The germline V and J ends were trimmed by 1 base and 1 base, with 8 bases remaining between them.

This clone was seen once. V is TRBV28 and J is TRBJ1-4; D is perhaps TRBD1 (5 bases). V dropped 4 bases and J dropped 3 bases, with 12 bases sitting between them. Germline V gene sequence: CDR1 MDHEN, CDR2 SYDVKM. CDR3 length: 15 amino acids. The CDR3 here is CASSWGVVANEKLFF. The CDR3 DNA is TGTGCCAGCAGTTGGGGGGTTGTGGCTAATGAAAAACTGTTTTTT.

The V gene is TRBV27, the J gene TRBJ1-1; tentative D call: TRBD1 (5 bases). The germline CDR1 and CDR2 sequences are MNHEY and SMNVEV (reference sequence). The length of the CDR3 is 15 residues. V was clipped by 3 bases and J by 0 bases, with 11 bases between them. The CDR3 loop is CASSLTVGMNTEAFF. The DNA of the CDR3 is TGTGCCAGCAGTTTGACAGTGGGGATGAACACTGAAGCTTTCTTT.

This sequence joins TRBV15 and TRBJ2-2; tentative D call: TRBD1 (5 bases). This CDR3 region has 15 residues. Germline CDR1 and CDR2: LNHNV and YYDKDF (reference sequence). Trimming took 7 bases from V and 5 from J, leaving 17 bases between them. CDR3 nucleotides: TGTGCCACCAATCCGACAGTAGGTCGAACCGGGGAGCTGTTTTTT. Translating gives CATNPTVGRTGELFF. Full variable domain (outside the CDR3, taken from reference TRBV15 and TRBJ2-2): DAMVIQNPRYQVTQFGKPVTLSCSQTLNHNVMYWYQQKSSQAPKLLFHYYDKDFNNEADTPDNFQSRRPNTSFCFLDIRSPGLGDTAMYLCATNPTVGRTGELFFGEGSRLTVL.

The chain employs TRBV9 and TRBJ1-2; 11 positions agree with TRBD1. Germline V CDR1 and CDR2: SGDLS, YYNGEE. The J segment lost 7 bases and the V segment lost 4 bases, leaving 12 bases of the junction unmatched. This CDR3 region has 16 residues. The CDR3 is CASSTLGQGAPAGYTF. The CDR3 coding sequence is TGTGCCAGCAGCACCCTCGGACAGGGGGCCCCCGCTGGCTACACCTTC.